Shown below are 25 T cell receptor beta chains from a single sample sequenced in a study of T cells in Graves' hyperthyroidism and ophthalmopathy (dated by TCRdb to about 2019). The protocol used for the library was multiplex PCR. The reads were generated on an Illumina HiSeq 2000. The TCR beta CDR3 regions were amplified from RNA transcripts. The TCR CDR3 was subjected to a first round of RT-PCR using the HTBI primer set and the Qiagen OneStep RT-PCR kit. TCRdb itself trimmed the public reads at Q25 with fastp, ran MiXCR and retained productive beta chains. Under each unique CDR3 protein, matching rows form one entry showing the most common genes and DNA. The table for this sample lists 480,000 or so distinct CDR3 sequences; 46% of them were counted only once. About 40% of the sample is taken by the ten largest. Sequences were obtained from peripheral blood or thyroid tissue (not recorded which). These receptors were taken from an adult woman with Graves' disease, either hyperthyroidism or ophthalmopathy (not recorded which).

The chain uses TRBV5-1 and TRBJ2-7; D might be TRBD2 (6 bases). Deletions cut 6 bases from V and 3 bases from J, with 13 bases between. CDR1 and CDR2 from the germline V gene are SGHRS and YFSETQ. The CDR3 is 13 residues long. The CDR3 bases are TGCGCCAGCAAGGTGGGGGGTAGCTACGAGCAGTACTTC. Protein: CASKVGGSYEQYF.

The J gene is TRBJ1-2, the V gene TRBV7-9; D is ambiguous. Trimming left V 7 bases short and J 2 bases short, with 8 bases between. Germline V lookup: CDR1 SEHNR, CDR2 FQNEAQ (reference sequence). The CDR3 has 12 residues. The CDR3 region is CASTEANYGYTF. CDR3 nucleotides: TGTGCCAGCACCGAGGCAAACTATGGCTACACCTTC.

This clonotype was seen ten or more times. This chain connects TRBV20-1 to TRBJ2-5; 11 nucleotides line up with TRBD2. The CDR3 contains 15 residues. Germline assignment: CDR1 DFQATT and CDR2 SNEGSKA (reference sequence). V lost 0 bases and J lost 5; bases outside the gene matches: 5. The CDR3 DNA reads as TGCAGTGCTAGAGAACTAGCGGGAGATTGGGAGACCCAGTACTTC. Translated: CSARELAGDWETQYF.

The gene calls are TRBV7-2 and TRBJ2-7; 7 nucleotides line up with TRBD1. The germline V gene has CDR1 SGHTA and CDR2 FQGNSA. The CDR3 is made up of 14 amino acids. Trimming at V came to 5 bases and at J to 3 bases, leaving 7 bases not matched to a gene. CDR3 region: CASSTTGPIYEQYF. The CDR3 DNA reads as TGTGCCAGCAGCACGACAGGGCCGATCTACGAGCAGTACTTC.

This clonotype was picked up a small number of times. The rearrangement uses TRBV20-1 and TRBJ2-2, with 9 nucleotides matching TRBD2. With V trimmed by 8 bases and J by 2 bases, 6 bases remained unmatched. Germline V gene data show CDR1 as DFQATT and CDR2 as SNEGSKA (reference sequence). The CDR3 totals 14 residues. The CDR3 spells CSTLAGINTGELFF. CDR3 nucleotide sequence: TGCAGTACGCTAGCGGGGATTAACACCGGGGAGCTGTTTTTT.

This clonotype showed up just once. V is TRBV2 and J is TRBJ1-6; tentatively, D is TRBD1 (6 bases). Trimming stripped 5 bases from V and 5 bases from J, with 10 bases between. The CDR3 contains 14 residues. Germline CDR1 SNHLY, CDR2 FYNNEI. The CDR3 here is CASSRNRDNSPLHF. CDR3 DNA sequence: TGTGCCAGCAGTAGGAACAGGGATAATTCACCCCTCCACTTT.

This clonotype has more than one count but fewer than ten. A much larger clone lies one base from this, so it may be a read error. The V gene is TRBV7-2, the J gene TRBJ1-1, with D perhaps TRBD1 (5 bases). CDR3 length: 13 amino acids. CDR1 is SGHTA, CDR2 FQGNSA, per germline. The CDR3 DNA reads TGTGTCAGCAGCTTAGCCCGGGGCCGAGGAGCTTTCTTT. Amino acid sequence: CVSSLARGRGAFF. Using reference TRBV7-2 and TRBJ1-1 for the parts outside the CDR3, the full variable domain is GAGVSQSPSNKVTEKGKDVELRCDPISGHTALYWYRQSLGQGLEFLIYFQGNSAPDKSGLPSDRFSAERTGGSVSTLTIQRTQQEDSAVYLCVSSLARGRGAFFGQGTRLTVV.

The chain carries TRBV15 and TRBJ1-4; no reliable D call. From germline, CDR1 is LNHNV and CDR2 YYDKDF (reference sequence). Between the trimmed V and J ends, which lost 0 bases and 8 bases, there was a span of 4 bases. This CDR3 spans 12 amino acids. DNA for the CDR3: TGTGCCACCAGCAGAGATTCCGAAAAACTGTTTTTT. Protein: CATSRDSEKLFF.

The chain links TRBV13 to TRBJ1-5; 7 bases agree with TRBD1. Germline V lookup: CDR1 PRHDT, CDR2 FYEKMQ (reference sequence). This CDR3 region has 17 residues. The V segment lost 0 bases and the J segment 0 bases; nucleotides outside the gene matches: 5. The CDR3 sequence: CASSLGGRGVSNQPQHF. Here the CDR3 DNA reads TGTGCCAGCAGCTTAGGAGGCAGGGGGGTTAGCAATCAGCCCCAGCATTTT.

As DNA, the CDR3 is TGTGCCAGCAGGGACAGGGTCGGCCAGCCCCAGCATTTT. The encoded protein is CASRDRVGQPQHF. The chain joins TRBV19 to TRBJ1-5; 9 positions agree with TRBD1. V trimming: 9 bases; J trimming: 7 bases; junction bases outside the gene matches: 7. The CDR3 runs to 13 residues. The germline gives CDR1 LNHDA, CDR2 SQIVND (reference sequence).

This clonotype came up many times. CDR3 nucleotides: TGTGCCAGCAGCTCCCGGGTCTACAATCAGCCCCAGCATTTT. This encodes CASSSRVYNQPQHF. The chain employs TRBV9 and TRBJ1-5; D not certain. This CDR3 contains 14 residues. Trimming cost V 4 bases and J 3 bases, with 11 bases left between them. Germline lookup yields CDR1 SGDLS and CDR2 YYNGEE.

The rearrangement joins TRBV28 to TRBJ2-7; 8 bases align to TRBD1. Germline V gene lookup returns CDR1 MDHEN and CDR2 SYDVKM. The trim removed 7 bases at V and 9 bases at J, leaving 11 bases unmatched. This CDR3 region has 13 residues. The chain's CDR3 is CASIATSQGAQYF. Here the CDR3 DNA reads TGTGCCAGCATCGCCACCTCCCAGGGGGCGCAGTACTTC.

This clonotype showed up just a few times. The rearrangement joins TRBV7-9 to TRBJ2-5; 10 nucleotides line up with TRBD2. CDR3 length equals 16 residues. Germline CDR1 is SEHNR and CDR2 is FQNEAQ (reference sequence). J lost 5 bases, V lost 0 bases, and 6 bases had no gene match. CDR3 protein: CASSLAAGGPYETQYF. DNA of the CDR3: TGTGCCAGCAGCTTAGCAGCGGGAGGGCCGTATGAGACCCAGTACTTC.

This clonotype was recorded many times. V gene TRBV7-9 combines with J gene TRBJ1-6; TRBD1 might be the D (6 bases). The ends were cut back, 5 bases at V and 5 bases at J, with 16 bases in the middle. Per the germline V gene, CDR1 is SEHNR and CDR2 is FQNEAQ (reference sequence). This CDR3 has 16 residues. CDR3 sequence (DNA): TGTGCCAGCAGCCCCGGGGGCGCGTTAGATAATTCACCCCTCCACTTT. Translated: CASSPGGALDNSPLHF. Using reference TRBV7-9 and TRBJ1-6 for the parts outside the CDR3, the full variable domain is DTGVSQNPRHKITKRGQNVTFRCDPISEHNRLYWYRQTLGQGPEFLTYFQNEAQLEKSRLLSDRFSAERPKGSFSTLEIQRTEQGDSAMYLCASSPGGALDNSPLHFGNGTRLTVT.

This clonotype was picked up one time. The rearrangement links TRBV7-4 to TRBJ1-1; 8 bases are a match to TRBD1. CDR3 length equals 15 residues. Losses at the gene ends were 5 bases for V and 5 bases for J; bases not matched to a gene: 10. Per germline, CDR1 SGHVT and CDR2 SQSDAQ. This CDR3 reads CASSGLQGVSTEAFF. As DNA, the CDR3 is TGTGCCAGCAGCGGCCTACAGGGGGTTTCGACTGAAGCTTTCTTT.

This clonotype was counted between two and nine times. The genes are TRBV5-1 and TRBJ2-7; perhaps D is TRBD1 or TRBD2 (5 bases each). Trimming removed 3 bases at V and 7 bases at J, with 11 bases between. In germline, CDR1 is SGHRS, CDR2 YFSETQ. This CDR3 has 12 amino acids. The CDR3 is CASSWGYVEQYF. The DNA of the CDR3 is TGCGCCAGCAGCTGGGGGTATGTGGAGCAGTACTTC.

The V call is TRBV2, the J call TRBJ2-2; D perhaps matches TRBD2 (5 bases). The CDR3 loop spans 13 amino acids. V lost 7 bases, J lost 5 bases, and 11 bases lay in between. The germline V gene has CDR1 SNHLY and CDR2 FYNNEI. The CDR3, as DNA: TGTGCCAGCACGCTAGCAAGGACCGGGGAGCTGTTTTTT. It codes for CASTLARTGELFF.

This clonotype was observed a handful of times. This chain links TRBV25-1 with TRBJ1-2, with D perhaps matching TRBD1 (5 bases). Germline CDR1 MGHDK, CDR2 SYGVNS. Trimming took 3 bases from V and 8 from J, leaving 13 bases between them. The CDR3 loop spans 13 amino acids. CDR3 DNA sequence: TGTGCCAGCAGTGAGACGGGACGGGTCGGCTACACCTTC. Residues: CASSETGRVGYTF.

This clonotype came up many times. The rearrangement joins TRBV20-1 to TRBJ2-2; maybe TRBD2 (6 bases). This CDR3 contains 14 residues. V shed 5 bases and J shed 2 bases, with 12 bases lying between them. CDR1 is DFQATT, CDR2 SNEGSKA, per germline (reference sequence). Here the CDR3 reads CSAGGLLNTGELFF. The DNA of the CDR3 is TGCAGTGCTGGGGGACTGTTAAACACCGGGGAGCTGTTTTTT.

This clonotype was seen a few times. The gene calls are TRBV19 and TRBJ2-7, with TRBD2 as a possible D gene (6 bases). The CDR3 has 16 residues. Trimming took 5 bases from V and 1 from J, leaving 18 bases between them. Germline V gene data show CDR1 as LNHDA and CDR2 as SQIVND (reference sequence). DNA of the CDR3: TGTGCCAGTAGTGATGAAGGCGGGGCGGCTTCCTACGAGCAGTACTTC. Residues: CASSDEGGAASYEQYF.

This clonotype was seen once. The V and J genes are TRBV15 and TRBJ1-5; possibly TRBD1 for D (6 bases). The CDR3 sequence is 16 residues long. The germline V gene encodes CDR1 LNHNV and CDR2 YYDKDF (reference sequence). Trimming removed 5 bases at V and 5 bases at J, with 19 bases between. The CDR3 nucleotides read TGTGCCACCAGCGGAAAGAAAGGACGGACAGATCAGCCCCAGCATTTT. It is translated as CATSGKKGRTDQPQHF.

This clonotype occurred many times. The chain employs TRBV7-3 and TRBJ2-7; 15 bases agree with TRBD2. With 4 bases clipped from V and 2 bases from J, the junction kept 6 bases outside the gene matches. The CDR3 consists of 17 residues. Per germline, CDR1 SGHTA and CDR2 FQGTGA. This CDR3 is CASSSGTSGRRPYEQYF. CDR3 nucleotide sequence: TGTGCCAGCAGCTCCGGGACTAGCGGGAGGCGCCCCTACGAGCAGTACTTC.

This clonotype was observed many times. The J gene is TRBJ1-1, the V gene TRBV20-1; D uncertain. This CDR3 contains 11 residues. Deletions cut 6 bases from V and 4 bases from J, with 9 bases between. Germline V gives CDR1 DFQATT, CDR2 SNEGSKA (reference sequence). The CDR3 bases are TGCAGTGCCAAGTGGGGCACTGAAGCTTTCTTT. Amino acid sequence: CSAKWGTEAFF.

This clonotype was detected only a few times. The chain uses TRBV27 and TRBJ1-3, with D uncertain. Germline CDR1 and CDR2: MNHEY and SMNVEV (reference sequence). V dropped 6 bases and J dropped 2 bases, with 8 bases sitting between them. The CDR3 has 13 residues. In DNA form, the CDR3 reads TGTGCCAGCAGAACGGGTCCTGGAAACACCATATATTTT. It translates to CASRTGPGNTIYF.

This rearrangement joins TRBV29-1 to TRBJ2-2; weak D call: TRBD1 (5 bases). CDR1 and CDR2 (germline): SQVTM, ANQGSEA. Trimming removed 2 bases from V and 3 bases from J, with 16 bases in between. This CDR3 is built from 16 residues. CDR3 sequence: CSVEPRVGRHTGELFF. The CDR3 DNA sequence: TGCAGCGTTGAACCCAGGGTTGGTCGGCACACCGGGGAGCTGTTTTTT.